This TCR beta chain was sequenced in a study of early stage breast cancer tumors. Overall study: ER+/PR+/HER2- status applied to about 80% of the 16 invasive breast tumors. The ER+/PR+/HER2- tumors included seven or eight ductal and a handful of lobular carcinomas.

This clone occurred once. V trimming: 0 bases; J trimming: 2 bases; junction bases outside the gene matches: 5. The CDR3 length is 15 residues. Germline CDR1 is SGHDT and CDR2 is YYEEEE. Sequenced by immunoSEQ multiplex PCR; TCRdb stores in-frame clones only, minus some. Among about 50,000 clones listed, 65% to 80% were seen once. The TCR originated in a person aged 25-39 years with breast cancer. The chain has TRBV5-6 and TRBJ2-7; TRBD2 agrees at 7 bases. Source material: blood. The CDR3: CASSLAGDYTYEQYF. The CDR3 DNA reads as TGTGCCAGCAGCTTGGCCGGGGACTACACCTACGAGCAGTACTTC.